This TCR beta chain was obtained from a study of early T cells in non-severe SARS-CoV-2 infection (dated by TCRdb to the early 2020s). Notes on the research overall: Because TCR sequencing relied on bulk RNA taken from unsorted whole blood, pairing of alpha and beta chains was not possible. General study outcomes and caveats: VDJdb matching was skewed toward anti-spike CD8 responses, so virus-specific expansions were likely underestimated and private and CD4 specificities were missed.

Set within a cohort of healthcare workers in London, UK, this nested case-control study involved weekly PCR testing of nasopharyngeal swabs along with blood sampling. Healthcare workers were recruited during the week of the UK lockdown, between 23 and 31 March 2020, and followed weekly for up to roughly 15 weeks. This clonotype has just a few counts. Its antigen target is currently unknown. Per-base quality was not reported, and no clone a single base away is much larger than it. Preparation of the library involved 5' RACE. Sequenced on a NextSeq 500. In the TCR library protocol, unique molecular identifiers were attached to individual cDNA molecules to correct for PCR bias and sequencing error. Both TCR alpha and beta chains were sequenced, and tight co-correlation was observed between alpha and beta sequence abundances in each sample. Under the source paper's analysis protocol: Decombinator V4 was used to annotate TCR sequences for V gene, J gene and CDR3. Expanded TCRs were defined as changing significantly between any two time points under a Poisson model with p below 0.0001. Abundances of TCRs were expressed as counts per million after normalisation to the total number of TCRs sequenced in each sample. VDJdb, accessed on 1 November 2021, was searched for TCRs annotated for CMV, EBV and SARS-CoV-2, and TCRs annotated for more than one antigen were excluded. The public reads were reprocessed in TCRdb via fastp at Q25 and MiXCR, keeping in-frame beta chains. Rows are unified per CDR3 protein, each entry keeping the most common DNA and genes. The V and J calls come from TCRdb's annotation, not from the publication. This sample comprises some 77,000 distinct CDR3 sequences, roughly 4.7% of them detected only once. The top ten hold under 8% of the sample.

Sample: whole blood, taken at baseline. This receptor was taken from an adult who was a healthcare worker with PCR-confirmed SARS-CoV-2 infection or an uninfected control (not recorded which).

The CDR3 is CASSQVGTGAGELFF. The DNA is as follows: TGCGCCAGCAGCCAAGTGGGAACGGGAGCCGGGGAGCTGTTTTTT. The chain is made from TRBV4-1 and TRBJ2-2; a tentative D call is TRBD2 (6 bases match). The CDR3, from cysteine to phenylalanine, totals 15 residues. Of the read, only the CDR3 DNA is kept; its 45 bases are in frame from base 1. V is pared back by 1 base and J by 6 bases, with 12 bases lying between the germline termini. CDR1 and CDR2 are drawn from the germline V gene: MGHRA, YSYEKL.